One sample yielded the 11 T cell receptor beta chains listed below, sequenced in a study of OX40 agonist ivuxolimab in advanced cancers. Clones were read by immunoSEQ multiplex PCR, and TCRdb kept only the in-frame ones, dropping some. The data hold 60,000 to 75,000 clones, with 90% to 95% observed a single time. The specimen was CD4+ or CD8+ T cells sorted from blood, collected in a trial of the OX40 agonist ivuxolimab. These receptors all come from an adult with an advanced solid tumor such as melanoma, head and neck, liver or kidney cancer.

V and J are TRBV4-2 and TRBJ2-1; weak D call: TRBD2 (6 bases). From germline, CDR1 is LGHNA and CDR2 YNFKEQ. V was clipped by 0 bases and J by 2 bases, with 14 bases between them. The CDR3 contains 17 residues. The CDR3 loop is CASSQDHGGNAYNEQFF. The CDR3 DNA reads TGTGCCAGCAGCCAAGATCACGGGGGAAACGCCTACAATGAGCAGTTCTTC.

The rearrangement uses TRBV27 and TRBJ2-7; 11 nucleotides match TRBD1. This CDR3 is 14 amino acids long. The junction had 4 bases not matched to a gene; V was cut back by 5 bases and J by 4 bases. CDR1 and CDR2 (germline): MNHEY, SMNVEV (reference sequence). CDR3: CASSAGTGGYEQYF. CDR3 nucleotides: TGTGCCAGCAGTGCCGGGACAGGGGGGTACGAGCAGTACTTC.

J is TRBJ2-7 and V is TRBV7-9; D not resolved. The CDR3 runs to 16 residues. V dropped 0 bases and J dropped 3 bases, with 15 bases sitting between them. Germline V CDR1 and CDR2: SEHNR, FQNEAQ (reference sequence). Here the CDR3 reads CASSLAHGPSGYEQYF. In nucleotides, the CDR3 is TGTGCCAGCAGCTTAGCGCACGGGCCGTCAGGCTACGAGCAGTACTTC.

The rearrangement links TRBV2 to TRBJ2-7; D uncertain. V gave up 2 bases and J gave up 0 bases, with 8 bases separating them. Germline V gene sequence: CDR1 SNHLY, CDR2 FYNNEI. The CDR3 length is 14 residues. The DNA for the CDR3 is TGTGCCAGCAGTGAAATGGCGGACTCCTACGAGCAGTACTTC. Translation gives CASSEMADSYEQYF.

V and J are TRBV2 and TRBJ1-4; D remains unclear. CDR1 is SNHLY and CDR2 is FYNNEI in the germline V gene. The germline V and J ends were trimmed by 4 bases and 2 bases, with 8 bases remaining between them. CDR3 length: 14 residues. This chain's CDR3 is CASSVMDTNEKLFF. CDR3 nucleotides: TGTGCCAGCAGTGTGATGGACACTAATGAAAAACTGTTTTTT.

The chain employs TRBV28 and TRBJ1-1, with 9 nucleotides matching TRBD1. The V gene end was trimmed by 3 bases and the J gene end by 3 bases; junction bases not matched to a gene: 8. The CDR3 is 16 amino acids. Per germline, CDR1 MDHEN and CDR2 SYDVKM. The DNA for the CDR3 is TGTGCCAGCAGTTTTCTGGACAGGGGTCAACACACTGAAGCTTTCTTT. Translating it yields CASSFLDRGQHTEAFF. The whole variable domain, remainder taken from reference TRBV28 and TRBJ1-1, is DVKVTQSSRYLVKRTGEKVFLECVQDMDHENMFWYRQDPGLGLRLIYFSYDVKMKEKGDIPEGYSVSREKKERFSLILESASTNQTSMYLCASSFLDRGQHTEAFFGQGTRLTVV.

V and J are TRBV7-8 and TRBJ2-1; 10 bases align to TRBD2. V was pared by 4 bases and J by 7 bases, with 7 bases of the junction left unmatched. Germline CDR1 is SGHVS and CDR2 is FQNEAQ. This CDR3 region has 15 residues. CDR3 sequence (DNA): TGTGCCAGCAGCTATCTAGCGGGAGACAGTAATGAGCAGTTCTTC. This gives the protein CASSYLAGDSNEQFF.

The rearrangement links TRBV4-3 to TRBJ2-1, with D possibly being TRBD1 or TRBD2 (5 bases each). CDR3 size: 17 residues. From germline, CDR1 is LGHNA and CDR2 YSLEER. V shed 3 bases and J shed 0 bases, with 15 bases lying between them. The CDR3 protein is CASSHDKGRSSYNEQFF. The CDR3 region has the DNA TGCGCCAGCAGCCACGATAAGGGACGGAGCTCCTACAATGAGCAGTTCTTC.

The gene calls are TRBV10-2 and TRBJ2-2; possibly TRBD2 for D (5 bases). Germline CDR1 is WSHSY and CDR2 is SAAADI. CDR3 length equals 16 residues. Trimming took 2 bases from V and 3 from J, leaving 13 bases between them. The CDR3: CASSEPVTSHTGELFF. In nucleotides, the CDR3 is TGCGCCAGCAGTGAGCCCGTTACTAGTCACACCGGGGAGCTGTTTTTT.

The chain links TRBV7-2 to TRBJ2-1, with 8 bases that match TRBD2. The CDR3 is made up of 14 amino acids. V shed 3 bases, J shed 7 bases, and the junction held 5 bases outside the gene matches. Germline V gene sequence: CDR1 SGHTA, CDR2 FQGNSA. DNA of the CDR3: TGTGCCAGCAGCTTCAGCGGGAGAGGGAATGAGCAGTTCTTC. Amino acids: CASSFSGRGNEQFF.

The CDR3 DNA follows: TGTGCCAGCAGTTTATTGGCAGGGGAAATGACCCAGTACTTC. Its translation is CASSLLAGEMTQYF. The chain recombines TRBV27 with TRBJ2-5; a possible D gene is TRBD1 (6 bases). The length of the CDR3 is 14 residues. V was clipped by 1 base and J by 7 bases, with 13 bases between them. Germline-derived CDR1 and CDR2 are MNHEY and SMNVEV (reference sequence).